The 4 T cell receptor beta chains presented below share a single source sample, sequenced in a study of T cells after yellow fever vaccination. MiXCR, applied by TCRdb to the 5' RACE reads, yields one record per CDR3 protein. The sample lists some 550,000 distinct CDR3 sequences; 15% to 20% were seen once. This specimen consisted of PBMCs, obtained 15 days after the yellow fever booster vaccination. The receptors shown here come from a man aged 25 to 45 who received the YFV17D yellow fever vaccine.

This clonotype occurred a few times. The gene calls are TRBV7-6 and TRBJ1-2; perhaps TRBD1 as D (6 bases). The V end lost 5 bases, the J end lost 5 bases, and 18 bases lay between the germline ends. From germline, CDR1 is SGHVS and CDR2 FNYEAQ. There are 15 residues in the CDR3. CDR3 sequence reads: CASSRGGTDIYGYTF. The DNA for the CDR3 is TGTGCCAGCAGCAGAGGGGGGACGGACATTTATGGCTACACCTTC.

This chain uses TRBV5-6 with TRBJ2-5; no firm D call. V lost 7 bases and J 4 bases, leaving 20 bases between the germline ends. This CDR3 spans 15 amino acids. The germline V gene encodes CDR1 SGHDT and CDR2 YYEEEE. Here the CDR3 reads CASRRGVGIGETQYF. The CDR3 DNA reads TGTGCCAGCCGTCGTGGGGTCGGAATTGGAGAGACCCAGTACTTC.

The chain couples TRBV6-2 or TRBV6-3 to TRBJ2-7, with no clear D. CDR1 and CDR2 (germline): MNHEY, SVGEGT. The CDR3 is 15 residues long. V lost 0 bases to trimming and J lost 6 bases, with 15 bases between them. The CDR3 DNA reads as TGTGCCAGCAGTTACTCGGCACCACGGATGGGCGAGCAGTACTTC. It is translated as CASSYSAPRMGEQYF.

The chain uses TRBV10-3 and TRBJ2-1; 8 bases agree with TRBD2. Germline V lookup: CDR1 ENHRY, CDR2 SYGVKD. The length of the CDR3 is 12 residues. V gave up 9 bases and J gave up 6 bases; unmatched junction bases: 4. DNA of the CDR3: TGTGCCATAGCGGGAGCGGGCAATGAGCAGTTCTTC. Protein sequence: CAIAGAGNEQFF.